This T cell receptor (beta chain) originates from a study of cytomegalovirus exposure and HLA in healthy donors. It was with 60 Vbeta and 13 Jbeta primers that the PCR ran. Profiled with immunoSEQ multiplex PCR; TCRdb holds only in-frame clones, not every one. The sample records 150,000 to 200,000 clones, around 80% being singletons. The CDR3 covers 16 residues. The germline CDR1 and CDR2 sequences are MRHNA and SNTAGT. The V end was cut by 0 bases, the J end by 0 bases, with 6 bases between. Sequencing was done on a sample of PBMCs. This TCR was recovered from a woman between 18 and 30 years old in good health and CMV-seropositive. The rearrangement joins TRBV6-4 to TRBJ2-6; no clear D gene. The CDR3 sequence: CASSDSSSSGANVLTF. CDR3 bases: TGTGCCAGCAGTGACTCGAGTAGCTCTGGGGCCAACGTCCTGACTTTC.